What follows is one T cell receptor beta chain and its context. Its antigen remains unidentified. This sample stems from a study of T cell responses to AZD1222 COVID-19 vaccine. The CDR3 sequence is 14 residues long. The germline CDR1 and CDR2 sequences are MNHEY and SVGAGI. V gave up 6 bases and J gave up 6 bases; unmatched junction bases: 7. Repertoires were generated with immunoSEQ multiplex PCR, while TCRdb's copy carries only in-frame clones and drops some. The sample has just under 150,000 clones, roughly nine tenths seen once. The study's findings and limits: Spike-specific TCR breadth and depth rose after two AZD1222 doses. The donor group comprised mostly white British people and more females; the analysis possibly underestimated clonal diversity. Distributed over spike, vaccine-associated CD4 TCRs predominated at 160-218 and 743-854.

The sequence was collected from an adult who received the AZD1222 COVID-19 vaccine. The input for sequencing was peripheral blood, taken 28 days after the second AZD1222 dose. The chain joins TRBV6-5 to TRBJ1-1, with 10 bases identical to TRBD1. The CDR3 DNA sequence: TGTGCCAGCAGCCCGGGACAGGGGCGCGCTGAAGCTTTCTTT. As protein: CASSPGQGRAEAFF.